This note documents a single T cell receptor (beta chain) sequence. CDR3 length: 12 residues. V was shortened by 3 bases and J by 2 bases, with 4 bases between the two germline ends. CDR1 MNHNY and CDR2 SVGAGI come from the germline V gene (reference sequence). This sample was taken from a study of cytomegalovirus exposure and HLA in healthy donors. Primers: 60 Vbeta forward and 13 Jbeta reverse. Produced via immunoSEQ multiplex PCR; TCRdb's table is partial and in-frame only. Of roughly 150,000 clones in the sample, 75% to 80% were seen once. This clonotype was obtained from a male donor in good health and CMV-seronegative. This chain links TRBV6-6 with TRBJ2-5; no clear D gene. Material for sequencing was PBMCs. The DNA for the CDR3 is TGTGCCAGCAGTTATAGTCAAGAGACCCAGTACTTC. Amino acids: CASSYSQETQYF.